The sequence of this T cell receptor beta chain was determined in a study of shared clonotypes between healthy human individuals. Many counts were recorded for this clone. Some clones are missing from TCRdb's copy, which holds only in-frame ones; the method was immunoSEQ multiplex PCR. Of some 2.1 million clones in the sample, 85% to 95% were seen once. Positive CCR7 selection of CD45RO-negative cells yielded the naive CD8 cells, and terminally differentiated effector memory CD45RA+ cells were excluded. Trimming took 7 bases from V and 3 from J; bases not matched to a gene: 6. This CDR3 spans 15 amino acids. Germline V gives CDR1 SNHLY, CDR2 FYNNEI.

The J gene is TRBJ2-7, the V gene TRBV2; TRBD2 matches at 13 bases. The specimen was naive CD8+ T cells sorted from blood. The sequence derives from a man between 18 and 35 years old in good health. The CDR3 DNA is TGTGCCAGCACTGACGGACTAGCGGGAGTCTACGAGCAGTACTTC. Translating it yields CASTDGLAGVYEQYF.